This T cell receptor beta chain came from a study of breast tumors, draining lymph nodes, adjacent tissues. Trimming cost V 0 bases and J 6 bases, with 15 bases left between them. CDR1 is DFQATT and CDR2 is SNEGSKA in the germline V gene (reference sequence). CDR3 length: 15 residues. On this clonotype: Antigen: not known. Since a much larger clone is just one base distant, this may be a read error.

The lymph nodes were axillary draining lymph nodes from breast cancer patients. Findings of the study overall: Compared with lymph nodes, tumors were less diverse; compared with nontumor tissue, more.

TCRdb recomputed calls from the multiplex PCR reads with MiXCR, one row per CDR3 protein. The repertoire holds 150,000 to 200,000 distinct CDR3 sequences, 33% seen once, with 3% to 4% in the top ten. The receptor was derived from a female donor with breast cancer. Some clones in this sample may be carry-over from other donors' samples. The V call is TRBV20-1, the J call TRBJ1-5; TRBD1 is a possible D gene (6 bases). The source material was axillary lymph node tissue. CDR3 amino acids: CSARDPGQVTQPQHF. The DNA of the CDR3 is TGCAGTGCTAGAGATCCGGGACAAGTCACTCAGCCCCAGCATTTT.